The 17 T cell receptor beta chains presented below share a single source sample, sequenced in a study of Ad26.COV2.S vaccination and SARS-CoV-2 variants. As for treatment: roughly 20 received Ad26.COV2.S at low or high dose, single or two shots; about 5 received placebo; per-sample allocation not given. Each sample was drawn 63 days after the first injection (of vaccine or placebo). Only in-frame clones appear in the TCRdb table, and some are missing; sequencing was by immunoSEQ multiplex PCR. The data contain some 300,000 clones, just under 85% of them singletons. Specimen: peripheral blood, collected in a trial of Ad26.COV2.S vaccine versus placebo. The receptors derive from a person between 18 and 65 years old who received the Ad26.COV2.S COVID-19 vaccine or a placebo.

The rearrangement links TRBV29-1 to TRBJ2-6; D possibly matches TRBD1 or TRBD2 (5 bases each). Looked up from germline, CDR1 is SQVTM and CDR2 is ANQGSEA. The CDR3 is 17 residues long. V was trimmed by 7 bases and J by 0 bases, leaving 19 bases between them. CDR3 DNA: TGCAGCGCCAAGGACTCAGGACACAGCTCTGGGGCCAACGTCCTGACTTTC. Translating it yields CSAKDSGHSSGANVLTF. Supplemented by reference TRBV29-1 and TRBJ2-6, the full variable domain reads SAVISQKPSRDICQRGTSLTIQCQVDSQVTMMFWYRQQPGQSLTLIATANQGSEATYESGFVIDKFPISRPNLTFSTLTVSNMSPEDSSIYLCSAKDSGHSSGANVLTFGAGSRLTVL.

The chain employs TRBV2 and TRBJ2-7; tentatively, D is TRBD1 (6 bases). CDR3 length equals 15 residues. Germline CDR1 SNHLY, CDR2 FYNNEI. With 1 base removed from V and 3 bases from J, the gap between germline ends came to 13 bases. The CDR3 loop reads CASSEGPKGVYEQYF. The CDR3 coding sequence is TGTGCCAGCAGTGAAGGTCCGAAGGGGGTCTACGAGCAGTACTTC.

The CDR3 nucleotides are TGTGCCAGCAGTGAAGGCAATGAGCAGTTCTTC. Translating it yields CASSEGNEQFF. The chain combines TRBV27 with TRBJ2-1; no clear D gene. This CDR3 contains 11 residues. Between the trimmed V and J ends, which lost 5 bases and 6 bases, there was a span of 5 bases. Germline values: CDR1 MNHEY, CDR2 SMNVEV (reference sequence).

CDR3 region: CASSLEDSSNQPQHF. DNA of the CDR3: TGCGCCAGCAGCTTGGAGGACAGTAGCAATCAGCCCCAGCATTTT. The rearrangement joins TRBV5-1 to TRBJ1-5, with D tentatively TRBD1 (6 bases). V was cut by 0 bases and J by 0 bases, with 7 bases left in between. This CDR3 has 15 residues. Looked up from germline, CDR1 is SGHRS and CDR2 is YFSETQ.

A remark on this clone: In the same sample, other DNA sequences code for this CDR3. This sequence joins TRBV28 and TRBJ2-4, with TRBD1 matching over 7 bases. Germline V CDR1 and CDR2: MDHEN, SYDVKM. This CDR3 comprises 15 residues. Losses at the gene ends were 6 bases for V and 1 base for J; bases not matched to a gene: 6. DNA of the CDR3: TGTGCCAGCAGGGCAGGGGGTCTCGCCAAAAACATTCAGTACTTC. This sequence encodes CASRAGGLAKNIQYF. Full variable domain (rest looked up from reference TRBV28 and TRBJ2-4): DVKVTQSSRYLVKRTGEKVFLECVQDMDHENMFWYRQDPGLGLRLIYFSYDVKMKEKGDIPEGYSVSREKKERFSLILESASTNQTSMYLCASRAGGLAKNIQYFGAGTRLSVL.

The table lists this clone with a count of one. The J gene is TRBJ1-5, the V gene TRBV21-1. TRBV21-1 is annotated as a pseudogene. CDR3 length: 15 residues. The CDR3, as DNA: TGTGCCAGCAGCAAACGCTCGAAGGGAGGACAGCCCCAGCATTTT. Translated: CASSKRSKGGQPQHF.

This clone was seen a few times. The chain recombines TRBV7-9 with TRBJ1-1; unclear D gene. There are 13 residues in the CDR3. The V and J ends lost 6 bases and 1 base respectively, with 9 bases between them. Per the germline V gene, CDR1 is SEHNR and CDR2 is FQNEAQ (reference sequence). CDR3 in amino acids: CASRPTQNTEAFF. CDR3 DNA: TGTGCCAGCAGACCAACACAGAACACTGAAGCTTTCTTT.

The chain joins TRBV5-6 to TRBJ1-4; D remains unclear. V lost 0 bases and J lost 8, with 14 bases in between. The germline CDR1 and CDR2 sequences are SGHDT and YYEEEE. This CDR3 is 15 amino acids long. The chain's CDR3 is CASSLGPSRGEKLFF. CDR3 nucleotides: TGTGCCAGCAGCTTGGGGCCATCTCGAGGCGAAAAACTGTTTTTT.

In its sample, this clone was seen a few times. The rearrangement uses TRBV11-3 and TRBJ2-7; D remains unclear. V shed 1 base and J shed 2 bases, with 9 bases lying between them. CDR3 length equals 14 residues. Germline V gene data show CDR1 as SGHNT and CDR2 as YENEEA. The CDR3 region has the DNA TGTGCCAGCAGCTTAGGCCCGAACACCTACGAGCAGTACTTC. Translated: CASSLGPNTYEQYF.

This clone was observed a few times. The V and J genes are TRBV12-5 and TRBJ1-1; D gene uncertain. Germline-derived CDR1 and CDR2 are LGHNT and FRNRAP. Between the trimmed V and J ends, which lost 0 bases and 0 bases, there was a span of 14 bases. There are 17 residues in the CDR3. The CDR3 is CASGLVLGFTMNTEAFF. CDR3 nucleotide sequence: TGTGCTAGTGGTTTGGTACTGGGCTTCACGATGAACACTGAAGCTTTCTTT.

This clone was found once. V is TRBV4-2 and J is TRBJ1-4; TRBD1 matches at 7 bases. Trimming removed 3 bases from V and 5 bases from J; junction bases left unmatched: 6. The length of the CDR3 is 15 residues. From germline, CDR1 is LGHNA and CDR2 YNFKEQ. CDR3 in amino acids: CASSQSTGENEKLFF. The CDR3 bases are TGTGCCAGCAGCCAGTCTACAGGGGAAAATGAAAAACTGTTTTTT.

The chain has TRBV19 and TRBJ1-5; 8 bases agree with TRBD1. Germline lookup yields CDR1 LNHDA and CDR2 SQIVND (reference sequence). The V gene end was trimmed by 5 bases and the J gene end by 4 bases; junction bases not matched to a gene: 4. The CDR3 loop spans 14 amino acids. This CDR3 is CASSVTGGNQPQHF. The CDR3 nucleotides read TGTGCCAGTAGTGTAACAGGGGGAAATCAGCCCCAGCATTTT.

The chain is built from TRBV27 and TRBJ2-7, with 11 bases lining up with TRBD1. CDR3 length: 17 residues. Germline CDR1 reads MNHEY; CDR2 reads SMNVEV (reference sequence). Trimming cost V 4 bases and J 1 base; bases outside gene matches: 9. The CDR3 DNA is TGTGCCAGCAGTTACCTTATCGGACAGGGGGCATCCTACGAGCAGTACTTC. Its translation: CASSYLIGQGASYEQYF.

This clone showed up just once. CDR3 nucleotide sequence: TGTGCCAGCAGCCCTAAGAGCACCACCGGGGAGCTGTTTTTT. Protein: CASSPKSTTGELFF. The chain has TRBV11-3 and TRBJ2-2; D is undetermined. Deletions cut 5 bases from V and 4 bases from J, with 11 bases between. This CDR3 spans 14 amino acids. CDR1 SGHNT and CDR2 YENEEA come from the germline V gene. Full variable domain (remainder filled in from reference TRBV11-3 and TRBJ2-2): EAGVVQSPRYKIIEKKQPVAFWCNPISGHNTLYWYLQNLGQGPELLIRYENEEAVDDSQLPKDRFSAERLKGVDSTLKIQPAELGDSAVYLCASSPKSTTGELFFGEGSRLTVL.

The chain recombines TRBV7-6 with TRBJ2-5; D unclear. V was pared by 2 bases and J by 5 bases, with 15 bases between. Germline CDR1 reads SGHVS; CDR2 reads FNYEAQ. The CDR3 runs to 15 residues. CDR3 in DNA: TGTGCCAGCAGCTTAATTATAGCTGCGGTGGAGACCCAGTACTTC. Residues: CASSLIIAAVETQYF.

The chain joins TRBV6-5 to TRBJ1-2; possibly TRBD1 for D (5 bases). This CDR3 has 12 residues. The V gene lost 7 bases and the J gene lost 3 bases, with 9 bases spanning the gap. The germline gives CDR1 MNHEY, CDR2 SVGAGI. CDR3 residues: CASNRGDYGYTF. CDR3 sequence (DNA): TGTGCCAGCAATAGGGGCGACTATGGCTACACCTTC.

The chain has TRBV12-3 or TRBV12-4 and TRBJ1-2, with unresolved D. The CDR3 loop spans 12 amino acids. Trimming cost V 10 bases and J 4 bases, with 13 bases left between them. CDR3 in amino acids: CAISHGGYGYTF. DNA for the CDR3: TGTGCCATATCACACGGAGGCTATGGCTACACCTTC.